The rows below give T cell receptor beta chains drawn from one sample of a study of T cell responses to AZD1222 COVID-19 vaccine. The protocol was immunoSEQ multiplex PCR, while the TCRdb copy is restricted to in-frame clones and leaves out a portion. The repertoire holds about 140,000 clones, with 85% to 95% as singletons. The specimen was peripheral blood, collected 28 days after the second AZD1222 dose. All receptors come from an adult who received the AZD1222 COVID-19 vaccine. Each CDR3 is given with its conserved first and last residue. A D gene is named only where the DNA matches it firmly. A row's size may be missing; if present it is once, few, many or a size class.

V gene	D gene	J gene	clone size	CDR3 DNA	CDR3 protein
TRBV6-1	NA	TRBJ2-7	NA	TGTGCCAGCAGTGAATTCGGGACGACCTACGAGCAGTACTTC	CASSEFGTTYEQYF
TRBV10-3	NA	TRBJ2-1	NA	TGTGCCATCAGTGAGTCTGAACTCGTGAACTACAATGAGCAGTTCTTC	CAISESELVNYNEQFF
TRBV15	TRBD1	TRBJ1-2	NA	TGTGCCACCAGCAGGGACAGGGGCCCGGAGGGCTACACCTTC	CATSRDRGPEGYTF
TRBV4-2	TRBD2	TRBJ2-7	NA	TGTGCCAGCAGCCAAGACGGCCTGGAGCGGGAGGGTTCCGACGAGCAGTACTTC	CASSQDGLEREGSDEQYF
TRBV28	TRBD2	TRBJ2-1	NA	TGTGCCAGCAGGGACGTGATACAGCGGGGGGCCTACAATGAGCAGTTCTTC	CASRDVIQRGAYNEQFF
TRBV29-1	NA	TRBJ1-3	NA	TGCAGCGTTGAAGATCCAGGGACAAATTGGAACACCATATATTTT	CSVEDPGTNWNTIYF
TRBV19	NA	TRBJ2-1	NA	TGTGCCAGTAGTTTCCATAGCCAGGGCGAGCAGTTCTTC	CASSFHSQGEQFF
TRBV15	NA	TRBJ1-1	NA	TGTGCCACCAGCAGCCCCAGGTTGGGGTACACTGAAGCTTTCTTT	CATSSPRLGYTEAFF
TRBV15	NA	TRBJ2-3	NA	TGTGCCACCAGCACCTCGACTCCCGAGACGCAGTATTTT	CATSTSTPETQYF
TRBV19	NA	TRBJ2-1	few	TGTGCCAGTAGTATTGGGGAAGTGGGGCAGTTCTTC	CASSIGEVGQFF
TRBV5-4	TRBD2	TRBJ2-4	NA	TGTGCCAGCAGCCCCTCGGGGGGGAAAAACATTCAGTACTTC	CASSPSGGKNIQYF
TRBV4-1	NA	TRBJ2-5	NA	TGCGCCAGCAGCCGGTTTACAGGGGGGGGAGAAGAGACCCAGTACTTC	CASSRFTGGGEETQYF
TRBV18	NA	TRBJ1-1	NA	TGTGCCAGCTCACCAGCACAAGGTCAGAAAGCTTTCTTT	CASSPAQGQKAFF
TRBV7-2	NA	TRBJ1-3	NA	TGTGCCAGCAGCTTAGTGGGGACCGCTGGCTCTGGAAACACCATATATTTT	CASSLVGTAGSGNTIYF
TRBV7-9	NA	TRBJ1-4	NA	TGTGCCAGCAGCTTAGAGGGTGCAACTAATGAAAAACTGTTTTTT	CASSLEGATNEKLFF
TRBV21-1	NA	TRBJ1-1	NA	TGTGCCAGCAGTCCCGGGACACAGAACACTGAAGCTTTCTTT	CASSPGTQNTEAFF
TRBV6-5	TRBD1	TRBJ1-1	NA	TGTGCCAGCATTAGACAGGGGATCGGTTATGAAGCTTTCTTT	CASIRQGIGYEAFF
TRBV6-1	NA	TRBJ1-2	NA	TGTGCCAGCAGTGACAACCCGGGGGAGCCGTCGTCTGGCTACACCTTC	CASSDNPGEPSSGYTF
TRBV7-9	TRBD1	TRBJ1-1	NA	TGTGCCAGCAGCTTCCCCGGGACAGGGCGCACTGAAGCTTTCTTT	CASSFPGTGRTEAFF
TRBV21-1	NA	TRBJ2-3	NA	TGTGCCAGCAGCAAAGCGCTTTCGAGGGACAGGGACACAGATACGCAGTATTTT	CASSKALSRDRDTDTQYF
TRBV2	TRBD1	TRBJ2-6	NA	TGTGCCAGCACCCGGGACAGGAGCTACTCTGGGGCCAACGTCCTGACTTTC	CASTRDRSYSGANVLTF
TRBV19	TRBD1	TRBJ1-2	NA	TGTGCCAGTAGCCAAGACAGGGACTATGGCTACACCTTC	CASSQDRDYGYTF
TRBV10-2	NA	TRBJ2-1	NA	TGCGCCAGCAGGCCGGGACGGATTATCTACAATGAGCAGTTCTTC	CASRPGRIIYNEQFF
TRBV11-2	NA	TRBJ1-2	NA	TGTGCCAGCAGCAGAGGGGCGGGGTTTTATGGCTACACCTTC	CASSRGAGFYGYTF
TRBV11-2	TRBD1	TRBJ2-3	NA	TGTGCCAGCAGCCTGGATAGGTGGGCGGACAGGGAGTCTGTTACGCAGTATTTT	CASSLDRWADRESVTQYF
TRBV5-4	NA	TRBJ1-2	NA	TGTGCCAGCAGCGGGGACCGGATTAACTATGGCTACACCTTC	CASSGDRINYGYTF
TRBV6-1	NA	TRBJ2-7	once	TGTGCCAGCAGTGAAGACAGCCTTGGGGCCTTTTACGAGCAGTACTTC	CASSEDSLGAFYEQYF
TRBV7-8	TRBD1	TRBJ2-1	NA	TGTGCCAGCATCGCCGGGACAGGGACCATGGGGGGGCAGTTCTTC	CASIAGTGTMGGQFF
TRBV21-1	NA	TRBJ2-1	NA	TGTGCCAGCAGCAAAGCGGGCGGGATCTCCTACAATGAGCAGTTCTTC	CASSKAGGISYNEQFF
TRBV6-5	NA	TRBJ1-5	once	TGTGCCAGCCGATCGTCGACAGGCCCCAATCAGCCCCAGCATTTT	CASRSSTGPNQPQHF
TRBV30	NA	TRBJ2-7	NA	TGTGCCTGGAGCGGTTACTACGAGCAGTACTTC	CAWSGYYEQYF
TRBV7-2	NA	TRBJ2-3	once	TGTGCCAGCAGCTTGAAAGCGGTTGGAGCCTGGAGCACAGATACGCAGTATTTT	CASSLKAVGAWSTDTQYF
TRBV29-1	TRBD1	TRBJ1-1	NA	TGCAGCGCCGGGACAGGGGGCACTGAAGCTTTCTTT	CSAGTGGTEAFF
TRBV7-6	NA	TRBJ2-2	NA	TGTGCCAGCAGCTTAGCGGCGAACACCGGGGAGCTGTTTTTT	CASSLAANTGELFF
TRBV5-6	NA	TRBJ1-1	NA	TGTGCCAGCAGCCGAGACTCATTGGGGACTGAAGCTTTCTTT	CASSRDSLGTEAFF
TRBV3-1/TRBV3-2	TRBD2	TRBJ2-1	NA	TGTGCCAGCAGCCTGAGTTTCAGCGGGAGGGCCAATGAGCAGTTCTTC	CASSLSFSGRANEQFF
TRBV19	TRBD2	TRBJ2-3	NA	TGTGCCAGTAGTTCGGGGGGACTAGCGGAAAGCACAGATACGCAGTATTTT	CASSSGGLAESTDTQYF
TRBV19	TRBD1	TRBJ1-6	NA	TGTGCCAGTAGTATTGGGACAGGGACCTATTCACCCCTCCACTTT	CASSIGTGTYSPLHF
TRBV18	NA	TRBJ1-2	once	TGTGCCAGCTCACCATCCGGGGGGGGCGTGGGCTACACCTTC	CASSPSGGGVGYTF
TRBV13	TRBD1	TRBJ1-2	NA	TGTGCCAGCAGCTTCGGCGGTGGGGACAGTAACTATGGCTACACCTTC	CASSFGGGDSNYGYTF
TRBV2	NA	TRBJ1-1	NA	TGTGCCACCCTTAGTCCCATGAACACTGAAGCTTTCTTT	CATLSPMNTEAFF
TRBV3-1/TRBV3-2	TRBD1	TRBJ1-1	NA	TGTGCCAGCTGGACAGGGGGGATCACTGAAGCTTTCTTT	CASWTGGITEAFF
TRBV20-1	NA	TRBJ2-5	NA	TGCAGTACTACAACAAGGGCAACCCAGTACTTC	CSTTTRATQYF
TRBV27	TRBD2	TRBJ2-7	NA	TGTGCCAGCAGTTTATATCCCACTAGCGGGAGAGGTGAGCAGTACTTC	CASSLYPTSGRGEQYF
TRBV30	NA	TRBJ2-7	NA	TGTGCCTGGAGACTAGGGACTTACGATTCCTACGAGCAGTACTTC	CAWRLGTYDSYEQYF
TRBV5-5	NA	TRBJ1-3	NA	TGTGCCAGCAGCTTGACAGCGCTCCTCTCTGGAAACACCATATATTTT	CASSLTALLSGNTIYF
TRBV24-1	TRBD1	TRBJ1-2	NA	TGTGCCACCAGTGATCCCTATGGGGACAGGGACTATGGCTACACCTTC	CATSDPYGDRDYGYTF
TRBV7-9	TRBD2	TRBJ2-2	NA	TGTGCCAGCAGGCGTAGCGGGGGGCCACTGAACACCGGGGAGCTGTTTTTT	CASRRSGGPLNTGELFF